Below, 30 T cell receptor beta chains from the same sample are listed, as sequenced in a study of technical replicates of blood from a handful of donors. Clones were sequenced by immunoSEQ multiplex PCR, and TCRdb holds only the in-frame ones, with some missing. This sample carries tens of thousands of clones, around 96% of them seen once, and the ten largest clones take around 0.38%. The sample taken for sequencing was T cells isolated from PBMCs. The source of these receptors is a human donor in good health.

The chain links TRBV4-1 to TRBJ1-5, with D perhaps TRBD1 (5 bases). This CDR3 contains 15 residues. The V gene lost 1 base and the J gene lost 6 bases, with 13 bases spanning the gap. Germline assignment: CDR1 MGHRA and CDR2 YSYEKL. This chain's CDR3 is CASSQGRGETQPQHF. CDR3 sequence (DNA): TGCGCCAGCAGCCAAGGGCGGGGGGAGACTCAGCCCCAGCATTTT.

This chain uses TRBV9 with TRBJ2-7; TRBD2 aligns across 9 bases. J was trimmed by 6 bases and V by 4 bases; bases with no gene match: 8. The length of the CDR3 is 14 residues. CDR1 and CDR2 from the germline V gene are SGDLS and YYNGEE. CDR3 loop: CASSSPGLAREQYF. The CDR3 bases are TGTGCCAGCAGCTCCCCGGGACTAGCTCGCGAGCAGTACTTC. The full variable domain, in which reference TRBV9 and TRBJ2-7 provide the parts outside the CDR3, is DSGVTQTPKHLITATGQRVTLRCSPRSGDLSVYWYQQSLDQGLQFLIQYYNGEERAKGNILERFSAQQFPDLHSELNLSSLELGDSALYFCASSSPGLAREQYFGPGTRLTVT.

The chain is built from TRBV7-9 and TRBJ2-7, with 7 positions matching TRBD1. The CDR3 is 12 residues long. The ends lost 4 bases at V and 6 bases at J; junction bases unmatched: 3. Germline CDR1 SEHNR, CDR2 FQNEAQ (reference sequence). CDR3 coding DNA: TGTGCCAGCAGCTATTACAGGGGCGAGCAGTACTTC. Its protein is CASSYYRGEQYF.

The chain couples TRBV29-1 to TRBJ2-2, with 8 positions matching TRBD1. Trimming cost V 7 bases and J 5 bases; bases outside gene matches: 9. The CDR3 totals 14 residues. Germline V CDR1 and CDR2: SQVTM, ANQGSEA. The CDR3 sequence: CSADPGTGTGELFF. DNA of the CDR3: TGCAGCGCTGACCCCGGGACAGGAACCGGGGAGCTGTTTTTT.

CDR3 residues: CASSSSGQNEKLFF. In DNA form, the CDR3 reads TGTGCCAGCAGCTCCTCGGGACAGAATGAAAAACTGTTTTTT. This chain joins TRBV7-9 and TRBJ1-4; 7 bases are a match to TRBD1. Germline assignment: CDR1 SEHNR and CDR2 FQNEAQ (reference sequence). J lost 5 bases, V lost 4 bases, and 4 bases had no gene match. CDR3 length: 14 residues. The full variable domain, in which reference TRBV7-9 and TRBJ1-4 provide the parts outside the CDR3, is DTGVSQNPRHKITKRGQNVTFRCDPISEHNRLYWYRQTLGQGPEFLTYFQNEAQLEKSRLLSDRFSAERPKGSFSTLEIQRTEQGDSAMYLCASSSSGQNEKLFFGSGTQLSVL.

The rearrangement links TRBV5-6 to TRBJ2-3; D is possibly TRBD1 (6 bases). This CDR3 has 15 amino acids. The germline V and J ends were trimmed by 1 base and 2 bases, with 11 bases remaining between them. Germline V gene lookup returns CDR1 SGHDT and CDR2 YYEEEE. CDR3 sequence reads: CASSLTGQYTDTQYF. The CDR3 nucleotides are TGTGCCAGCAGCTTGACTGGACAGTACACAGATACGCAGTATTTT.

The CDR3 region has the DNA TGTGCCAGCAGCGTAGACACAGGACGAAACACCATATATTTT. It translates to CASSVDTGRNTIYF. This chain uses TRBV9 with TRBJ1-3, with D possibly TRBD1 on 5 matching bases. CDR3 length equals 14 residues. The V end was cut by 0 bases, the J end by 5 bases, with 9 bases between. Germline assignment: CDR1 SGDLS and CDR2 YYNGEE.

The CDR3, as DNA: TGTGCCAGCAGCGTAGCACGGACTAGCGGGAGCCCCACAGATACGCAGTATTTT. Encoded protein: CASSVARTSGSPTDTQYF. The genes are TRBV9 and TRBJ2-3; the match to TRBD2 covers 13 bases. V lost 0 bases to trimming and J lost 2 bases; unmatched junction nucleotides: 6. Germline V lookup: CDR1 SGDLS, CDR2 YYNGEE. CDR3 size: 18 residues. The complete variable domain, with remaining parts taken from reference TRBV9 and TRBJ2-3, reads DSGVTQTPKHLITATGQRVTLRCSPRSGDLSVYWYQQSLDQGLQFLIQYYNGEERAKGNILERFSAQQFPDLHSELNLSSLELGDSALYFCASSVARTSGSPTDTQYFGPGTRLTVL.

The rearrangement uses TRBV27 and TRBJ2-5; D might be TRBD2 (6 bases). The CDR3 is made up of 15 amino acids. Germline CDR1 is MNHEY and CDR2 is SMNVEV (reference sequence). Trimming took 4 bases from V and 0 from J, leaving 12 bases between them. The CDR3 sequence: CASSYSGGYQETQYF. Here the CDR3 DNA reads TGTGCCAGCAGTTATAGCGGAGGGTACCAAGAGACCCAGTACTTC.

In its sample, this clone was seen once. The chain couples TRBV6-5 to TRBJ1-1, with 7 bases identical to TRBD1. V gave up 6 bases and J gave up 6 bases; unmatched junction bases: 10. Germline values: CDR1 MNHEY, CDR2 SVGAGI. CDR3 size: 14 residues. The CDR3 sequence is CASREQGSTPEAFF. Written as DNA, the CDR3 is TGTGCCAGCAGGGAACAGGGGAGTACCCCTGAAGCTTTCTTT.

CDR3 coding DNA: TGTGCCAGCAGCTTACGCCTAGCGGATTTTTACGAGCAGTACTTC. Protein sequence: CASSLRLADFYEQYF. V and J are TRBV7-8 and TRBJ2-7; 7 nucleotides line up with TRBD2. This CDR3 region has 15 residues. Trimming cost V 2 bases and J 4 bases; bases outside gene matches: 8. Germline V CDR1 and CDR2: SGHVS, FQNEAQ.

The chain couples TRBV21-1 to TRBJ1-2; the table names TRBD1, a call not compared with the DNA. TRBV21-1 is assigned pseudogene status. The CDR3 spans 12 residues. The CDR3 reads CASSKEGDGYTF. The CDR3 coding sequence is TGTGCCAGCAGCAAAGAAGGGGATGGCTACACCTTC.

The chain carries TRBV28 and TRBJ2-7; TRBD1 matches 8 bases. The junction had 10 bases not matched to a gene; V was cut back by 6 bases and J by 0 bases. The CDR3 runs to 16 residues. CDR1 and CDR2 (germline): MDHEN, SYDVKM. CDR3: CASSDRDRQSSYEQYF. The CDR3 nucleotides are TGTGCCAGCAGCGACCGGGACAGGCAAAGCTCCTACGAGCAGTACTTC.

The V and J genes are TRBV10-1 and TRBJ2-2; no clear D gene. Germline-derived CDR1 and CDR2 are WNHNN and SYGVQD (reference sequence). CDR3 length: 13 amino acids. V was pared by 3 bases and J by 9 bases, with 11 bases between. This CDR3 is CASSDQVGRELFF. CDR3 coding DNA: TGCGCCAGCAGTGACCAGGTGGGCCGGGAGCTGTTTTTT.

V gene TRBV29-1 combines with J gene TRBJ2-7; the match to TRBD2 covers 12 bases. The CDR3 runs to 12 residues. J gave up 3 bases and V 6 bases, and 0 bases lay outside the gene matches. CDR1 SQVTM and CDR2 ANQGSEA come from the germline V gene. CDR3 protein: CSVGLAGYEQYF. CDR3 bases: TGCAGCGTGGGACTAGCGGGCTACGAGCAGTACTTC.

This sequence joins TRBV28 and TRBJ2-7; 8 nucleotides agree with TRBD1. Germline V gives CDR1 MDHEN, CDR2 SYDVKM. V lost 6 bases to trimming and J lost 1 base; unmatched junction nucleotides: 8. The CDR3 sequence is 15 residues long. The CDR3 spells CASSPGTGLSYEQYF. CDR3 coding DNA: TGTGCCAGCAGCCCAGGGACAGGACTATCCTACGAGCAGTACTTC.

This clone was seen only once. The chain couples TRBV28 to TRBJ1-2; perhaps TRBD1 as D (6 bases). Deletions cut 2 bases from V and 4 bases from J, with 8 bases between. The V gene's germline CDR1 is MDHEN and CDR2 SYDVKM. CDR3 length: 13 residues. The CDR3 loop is CASSLGGSYGYTF. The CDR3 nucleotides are TGTGCCAGCAGTTTAGGGGGCTCCTATGGCTACACCTTC.

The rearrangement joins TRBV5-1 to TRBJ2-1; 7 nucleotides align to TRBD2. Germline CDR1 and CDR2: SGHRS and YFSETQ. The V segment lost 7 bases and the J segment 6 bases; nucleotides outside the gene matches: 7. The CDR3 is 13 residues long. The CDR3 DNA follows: TGCGCCAGCCGGACTAGGACTGTCAATGAGCAGTTCTTC. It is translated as CASRTRTVNEQFF.

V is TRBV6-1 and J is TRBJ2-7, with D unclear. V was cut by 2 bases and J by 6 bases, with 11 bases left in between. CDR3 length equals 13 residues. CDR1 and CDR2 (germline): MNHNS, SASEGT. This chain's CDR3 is CASSENWASEQYF. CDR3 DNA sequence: TGTGCCAGCAGTGAAAATTGGGCCAGCGAGCAGTACTTC.

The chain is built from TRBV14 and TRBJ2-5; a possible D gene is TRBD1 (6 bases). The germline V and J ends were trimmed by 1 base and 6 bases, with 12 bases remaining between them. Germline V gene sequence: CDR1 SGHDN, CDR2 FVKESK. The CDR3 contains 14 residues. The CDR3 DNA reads TGTGCCAGCAGCCAAGTGGCAGGGGTCAAGACCCAGTACTTC. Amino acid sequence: CASSQVAGVKTQYF. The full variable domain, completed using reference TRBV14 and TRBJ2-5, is EAGVTQFPSHSVIEKGQTVTLRCDPISGHDNLYWYRRVMGKEIKFLLHFVKESKQDESGMPNNRFLAERTGGTYSTLKVQPAELEDSGVYFCASSQVAGVKTQYFGPGTRLLVL.

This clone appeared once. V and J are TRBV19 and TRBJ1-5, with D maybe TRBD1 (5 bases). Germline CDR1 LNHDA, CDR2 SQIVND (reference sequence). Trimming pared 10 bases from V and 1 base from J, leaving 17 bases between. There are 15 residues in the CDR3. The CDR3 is CATLGTGISNQPQHF. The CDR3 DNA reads TGTGCCACCCTGGGAACAGGTATAAGCAATCAGCCCCAGCATTTT.

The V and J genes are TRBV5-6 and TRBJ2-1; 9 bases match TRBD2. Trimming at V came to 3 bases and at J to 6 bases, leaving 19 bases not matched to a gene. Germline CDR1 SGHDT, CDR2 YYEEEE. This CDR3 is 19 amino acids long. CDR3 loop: CASSYPTVVSGRGGNEQFF. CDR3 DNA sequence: TGTGCCAGCAGCTATCCGACAGTCGTTAGCGGGAGAGGGGGCAATGAGCAGTTCTTC. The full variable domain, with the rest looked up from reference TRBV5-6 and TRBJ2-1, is DAGVTQSPTHLIKTRGQQVTLRCSPKSGHDTVSWYQQALGQGPQFIFQYYEEEERQRGNFPDRFSGHQFPNYSSELNVNALLLGDSALYLCASSYPTVVSGRGGNEQFFGPGTRLTVL.

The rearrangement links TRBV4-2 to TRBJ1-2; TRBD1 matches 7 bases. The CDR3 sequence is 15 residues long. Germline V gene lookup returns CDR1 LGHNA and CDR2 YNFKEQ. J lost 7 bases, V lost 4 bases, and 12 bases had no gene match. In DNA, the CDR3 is TGTGCCAGCAGCCGTGACAGGGCGGGATTCGGTGGCTACACCTTC. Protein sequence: CASSRDRAGFGGYTF.

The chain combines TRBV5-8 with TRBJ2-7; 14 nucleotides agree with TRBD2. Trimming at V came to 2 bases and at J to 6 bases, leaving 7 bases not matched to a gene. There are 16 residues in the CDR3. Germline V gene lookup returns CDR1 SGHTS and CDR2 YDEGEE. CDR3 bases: TGTGCCAGCAGCTTCGGGCTGGGACTAGCGGGAGTCGAGCAGTACTTC. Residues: CASSFGLGLAGVEQYF.

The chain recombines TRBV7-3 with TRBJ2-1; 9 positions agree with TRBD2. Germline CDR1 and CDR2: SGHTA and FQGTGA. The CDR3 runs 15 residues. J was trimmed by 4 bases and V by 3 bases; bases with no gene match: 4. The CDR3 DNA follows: TGTGCCAGCAGCTTGGGACTAGCAGGGTACAATGAGCAGTTCTTC. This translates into CASSLGLAGYNEQFF.

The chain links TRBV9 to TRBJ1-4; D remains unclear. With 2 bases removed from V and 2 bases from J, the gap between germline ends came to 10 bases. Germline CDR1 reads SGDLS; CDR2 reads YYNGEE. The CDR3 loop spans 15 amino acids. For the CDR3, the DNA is TGTGCCAGCAGCGTGGGTGGGAGCACTAATGAAAAACTGTTTTTT. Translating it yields CASSVGGSTNEKLFF.

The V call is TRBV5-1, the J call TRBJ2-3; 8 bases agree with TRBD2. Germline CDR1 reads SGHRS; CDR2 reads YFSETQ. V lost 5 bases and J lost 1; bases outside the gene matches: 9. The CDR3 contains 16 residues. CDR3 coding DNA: TGCGCCAGCAGATTTAGCGGGGAGTTGGGCACAGATACGCAGTATTTT. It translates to CASRFSGELGTDTQYF. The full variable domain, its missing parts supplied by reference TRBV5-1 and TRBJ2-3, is KAGVTQTPRYLIKTRGQQVTLSCSPISGHRSVSWYQQTPGQGLQFLFEYFSETQRNKGNFPGRFSGRQFSNSRSEMNVSTLELGDSALYLCASRFSGELGTDTQYFGPGTRLTVL.

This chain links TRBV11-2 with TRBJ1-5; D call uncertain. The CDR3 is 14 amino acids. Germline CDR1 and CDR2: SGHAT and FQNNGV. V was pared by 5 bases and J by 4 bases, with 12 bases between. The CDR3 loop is CASSVGSKNQPQHF. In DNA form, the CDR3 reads TGTGCCAGCAGCGTCGGGTCGAAAAATCAGCCCCAGCATTTT. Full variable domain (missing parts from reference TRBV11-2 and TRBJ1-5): EAGVAQSPRYKIIEKRQSVAFWCNPISGHATLYWYQQILGQGPKLLIQFQNNGVVDDSQLPKDRFSAERLKGVDSTLKIQPAKLEDSAVYLCASSVGSKNQPQHFGDGTRLSIL.

The CDR3 loop is CASSPKDVLWAEKLFF. Here the CDR3 DNA reads TGTGCCAGCTCACCAAAAGATGTCCTCTGGGCTGAAAAACTGTTTTTT. This rearrangement joins TRBV18 to TRBJ1-4; D is unresolved. Germline CDR1 and CDR2: KGHSH and LQKENI. The V end lost 2 bases, the J end lost 7 bases, and 17 bases lay between the germline ends. The CDR3 consists of 16 residues.

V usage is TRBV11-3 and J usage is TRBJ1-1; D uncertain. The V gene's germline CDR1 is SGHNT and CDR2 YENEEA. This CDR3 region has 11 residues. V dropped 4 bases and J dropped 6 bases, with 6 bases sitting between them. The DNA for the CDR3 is TGTGCCAGCAGCTCTGTCGCTGAAGCTTTCTTT. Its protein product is CASSSVAEAFF.